A selection of T cell receptor beta chains follows, all from one sample in a study of cytomegalovirus exposure and HLA in healthy donors. Produced via immunoSEQ multiplex PCR; TCRdb's table is partial and in-frame only. Among about 93,000 clones listed, 78% were seen once. Source material: PBMCs. These receptors were obtained from a woman aged 40 to 49 in good health and CMV-seronegative. Each CDR3 is given with its conserved first and last residue. D genes are given only for firm matches. For some rows the clone size is stated as once, few or many, or as a class when expanded; others skip it.

size | D | J | V | CDR3 | DNA
NA | NA | TRBJ2-5 | TRBV6-5 | CASSRAETQYF | TGTGCCAGCAGCAGGGCGGAGACCCAGTACTTC
NA | TRBD1 | TRBJ1-1 | TRBV6-1 | CASSESSGGFRAEAFF | TGTGCCAGCAGTGAAAGCTCAGGGGGCTTTCGCGCTGAAGCTTTCTTT
NA | NA | TRBJ1-1 | TRBV15 | CATSRVTGAKRAEAFF | TGTGCCACCAGCAGAGTAACTGGAGCCAAACGGGCTGAAGCTTTCTTT
NA | TRBD2 | TRBJ2-1 | TRBV9 | CASSVAGGSNEQFF | TGTGCCAGCAGCGTTGCGGGAGGTTCCAATGAGCAGTTCTTC
NA | NA | TRBJ1-5 | TRBV29-1 | CSVAQQGHSPPIGNQPQHF | TGCAGCGTGGCACAACAGGGCCATTCACCCCCAATAGGCAATCAGCCCCAGCATTTT
NA | TRBD2 | TRBJ2-3 | TRBV28 | CASSLGLAASTDTQYF | TGTGCCAGCAGTTTGGGACTAGCGGCTAGCACAGATACGCAGTATTTT
NA | TRBD2 | TRBJ2-1 | TRBV9 | CASSVQRETYNEQFF | TGTGCCAGCAGCGTCCAGCGGGAGACTTACAATGAGCAGTTCTTC
once | NA | TRBJ1-2 | TRBV10-3 | CAISDPGWENYGYTF | TGTGCCATCAGTGACCCGGGTTGGGAGAACTATGGCTACACCTTC
few | NA | TRBJ2-1 | TRBV5-6 | CASSLFQQGWDEQFF | TGTGCCAGCAGCTTGTTCCAGCAGGGGTGGGATGAGCAGTTCTTC
NA | TRBD2 | TRBJ2-3 | TRBV5-6 | CASSYSGRRYTQYF | TGTGCCAGCAGTTATAGCGGGAGGAGATATACGCAGTATTTT
NA | TRBD2 | TRBJ2-3 | TRBV5-4 | CASSNEKRDTDTQYF | TGTGCCAGCAGCAATGAGAAGCGGGACACAGATACGCAGTATTTT
NA | NA | TRBJ1-2 | TRBV13 | CASSLGRQPRGYTF | TGTGCCAGCAGCTTAGGGCGACAGCCTAGAGGCTACACCTTC
NA | NA | TRBJ1-5 | TRBV27 | CASRGTFNQPQHF | TGTGCCAGCAGAGGGACATTCAATCAGCCCCAGCATTTT
NA | TRBD1 | TRBJ1-1 | TRBV5-4 | CASGGDRGISEAFF | TGTGCCAGCGGGGGGGACAGGGGAATCTCTGAAGCTTTCTTT
NA | NA | TRBJ2-7 | TRBV27 | CASSFNSYEQYF | TGTGCCAGCAGTTTTAACTCCTACGAGCAGTACTTC
NA | TRBD1 | TRBJ2-1 | TRBV4-1 | CASSQGQGFSYNEQFF | TGCGCCAGCAGCCAGGGACAGGGATTCTCCTACAATGAGCAGTTCTTC
few | TRBD2 | TRBJ2-1 | TRBV6-1 | CASSDAGLAPGNEQFF | TGTGCCAGCAGTGACGCGGGACTAGCGCCTGGGAACGAGCAGTTCTTC
NA | NA | TRBJ1-5 | TRBV28 | CASSPGGPQHF | TGTGCCAGCAGCCCAGGAGGGCCCCAGCATTTT
NA | TRBD1 | TRBJ2-1 | TRBV2 | CASSVRDRGLTGSYNGQFF | TGTGCCAGCAGCGTCAGGGACAGGGGGCTAACGGGCTCCTACAATGGGCAGTTCTTC
NA | NA | TRBJ1-3 | TRBV5-1 | CASSFQAGAGNTIYF | TGCGCCAGCAGCTTCCAGGCGGGAGCTGGAAACACCATATATTTT
few | NA | TRBJ2-1 | TRBV2 | CASSSDRDSYNEQFF | TGTGCCAGCAGTTCCGATCGGGACTCTTACAATGAGCAGTTCTTC
NA | TRBD1 | TRBJ1-2 | TRBV15 | CATSRDSGTGYGYTF | TGTGCCACCAGCAGAGACTCCGGGACAGGGTATGGCTACACCTTC
NA | TRBD2 | TRBJ2-1 | TRBV19 | CASTPLRGREGNEQFF | TGTGCCAGTACCCCACTCCGGGGTAGGGAGGGGAATGAGCAGTTCTTC
NA | NA | TRBJ1-2 | TRBV7-8 | CASSMRIINYGYTF | TGTGCCAGCAGTATGCGGATTATTAACTATGGCTACACCTTC
NA | NA | TRBJ1-2 | TRBV15 | CATVSKRGYGYTF | TGTGCCACCGTATCCAAGAGAGGCTATGGCTACACCTTC